The 28 T cell receptor beta chains below come from one sample, sequenced in a study of blood T cell repertoires in COVID-19. TCRdb's copy holds only in-frame clones and misses some; the assay was immunoSEQ multiplex PCR. The sample lists fewer than 500,000 clones, 85% to 90% occurring once. Source material: PBMCs or T cells enriched from blood (not recorded which). These receptors were taken from a man aged 30-40 years who had recovered from COVID-19.

The genes are TRBV3-1 (or the pseudogene TRBV3-2) and TRBJ2-3, with TRBD2 identical over 7 bases. After removal of 4 bases from V and 4 bases from J, the junction contained 8 bases not matched to a gene. In germline, CDR1 is LGHDT, CDR2 YNNKEL (reference sequence). The CDR3 covers 15 residues. The CDR3 sequence is CASSLTRGGADTQYF. CDR3 nucleotides: TGTGCCAGCAGCCTCACTAGGGGAGGGGCAGATACGCAGTATTTT.

V is TRBV12-3 or TRBV12-4 and J is TRBJ1-2; D remains ambiguous. The CDR3 runs 13 residues. V was pared by 3 bases and J by 6 bases, with 11 bases between. Written as DNA, the CDR3 is TGTGCCAGCAGTTTGGCGGCGACGGATGGCTACACCTTC. Protein sequence: CASSLAATDGYTF.

V and J are TRBV2 and TRBJ2-2, with unresolved D. The CDR3 runs 12 residues. V lost 7 bases and J lost 5, with 8 bases in between. Germline V gene lookup returns CDR1 SNHLY and CDR2 FYNNEI. CDR3 nucleotides: TGTGCCAGCACCGTGGAGACCGGGGAGCTGTTTTTT. It translates to CASTVETGELFF.

V is TRBV27 and J is TRBJ2-7; 7 bases are shared with TRBD1. Germline V CDR1 and CDR2: MNHEY, SMNVEV (reference sequence). This CDR3 is built from 13 residues. After removal of 7 bases from V and 4 bases from J, the junction contained 7 bases not matched to a gene. CDR3 residues: CASKGTVEYEQYF. As DNA, the CDR3 is TGTGCCAGCAAGGGGACAGTTGAGTACGAGCAGTACTTC.

The rearrangement joins TRBV10-3 to TRBJ2-2; 7 bases match TRBD1. Germline values: CDR1 ENHRY, CDR2 SYGVKD. The CDR3 contains 15 residues. Trimming took 5 bases from V and 1 from J; bases not matched to a gene: 4. The DNA for the CDR3 is TGTGCCATCAGTTCCGGGACAGAGAACACCGGGGAGCTGTTTTTT. Translating gives CAISSGTENTGELFF.

The chain carries TRBV5-1 and TRBJ1-6; the match to TRBD1 covers 9 bases. The V gene's germline CDR1 is SGHRS and CDR2 YFSETQ. After removal of 1 base from V and 9 bases from J, the junction contained 8 bases not matched to a gene. The CDR3 has 16 residues. Here the CDR3 reads CASSLTGTGFGSPLHF. DNA for the CDR3: TGCGCCAGCAGCTTGACCGGGACAGGGTTTGGTTCACCCCTCCACTTT.

The chain carries TRBV7-9 and TRBJ2-3; TRBD2 matches at 8 bases. Germline CDR1 is SEHNR and CDR2 is FQNEAQ (reference sequence). J gave up 7 bases and V 4 bases, and 7 bases lay outside the gene matches. The CDR3 is made up of 14 amino acids. As DNA, the CDR3 is TGTGCCAGCAGCTGGACGGGAGGGGCATATACGCAGTATTTT. It encodes CASSWTGGAYTQYF.

The chain combines TRBV28 with TRBJ1-1; 11 bases are a match to TRBD1. CDR3 length equals 14 residues. Germline V lookup: CDR1 MDHEN, CDR2 SYDVKM. V lost 7 bases to trimming and J lost 4 bases; unmatched junction nucleotides: 5. CDR3 DNA: TGTGCCAGCACCCGGGACAGGGGGATCACTGAAGCTTTCTTT. Protein sequence: CASTRDRGITEAFF.

The rearrangement links TRBV19 to TRBJ2-1, with D tentatively TRBD2 (6 bases). CDR1 and CDR2 from the germline V gene are LNHDA and SQIVND (reference sequence). The CDR3 consists of 17 residues. Trimming pared 2 bases from V and 0 bases from J, leaving 14 bases between. This CDR3 is CASSIKGLASSYNEQFF. DNA for the CDR3: TGTGCCAGTAGTATAAAAGGTCTAGCGAGCTCCTACAATGAGCAGTTCTTC.

This chain links TRBV11-2 with TRBJ1-5; 7 nucleotides align to TRBD1. V lost 6 bases, J lost 7 bases, and 3 bases stayed unmatched. The CDR3 spans 12 residues. Germline loops: CDR1 SGHAT, CDR2 FQNNGV. In DNA, the CDR3 is TGTGCCAGCAGGACAGGGCAACAGCCCCAGCATTTT. The encoded protein is CASRTGQQPQHF.

The CDR3 region has the DNA TGCGCCAGCAGGCCGGCGGAGGGTTGGGATGCGAACACCGGGGAGCTGTTTTTT. Protein: CASRPAEGWDANTGELFF. This chain links TRBV5-1 with TRBJ2-2; weak D call: TRBD2 (6 bases). CDR3 length equals 18 residues. Germline V gene lookup returns CDR1 SGHRS and CDR2 YFSETQ. V was pared by 5 bases and J by 0 bases, with 20 bases between.

The rearrangement links TRBV7-8 to TRBJ2-7; 8 nucleotides line up with TRBD1. CDR3 size: 15 residues. Germline CDR1 reads SGHVS; CDR2 reads FQNEAQ. J was trimmed by 2 bases and V by 1 base; bases with no gene match: 4. The CDR3 protein is CASSLGTGQAYEQYF. DNA of the CDR3: TGTGCCAGCAGCTTAGGGACGGGACAGGCCTACGAGCAGTACTTC.

V is TRBV19 and J is TRBJ2-7, with TRBD2 matching over 13 bases. Per the germline V gene, CDR1 is LNHDA and CDR2 is SQIVND (reference sequence). V lost 4 bases to trimming and J lost 4 bases; unmatched junction nucleotides: 10. The CDR3 spans 17 residues. CDR3 DNA sequence: TGTGCCAGTAGTAAGCCACCGGGACTAGCGGGAACGTACGAGCAGTACTTC. This sequence encodes CASSKPPGLAGTYEQYF.

This rearrangement joins TRBV4-1 to TRBJ2-5; TRBD2 matches 7 bases. With V trimmed by 2 bases and J by 2 bases, 2 bases remained unmatched. CDR3 length equals 14 residues. The germline V gene encodes CDR1 MGHRA and CDR2 YSYEKL. In nucleotides, the CDR3 is TGCGCCAGCAGCCAAACTAGCGTGCAAGAGACCCAGTACTTC. Translating it yields CASSQTSVQETQYF.

This clone has a handful of counts. The chain combines TRBV7-9 with TRBJ1-4, with 10 bases aligning to TRBD1. Germline values: CDR1 SEHNR, CDR2 FQNEAQ (reference sequence). Losses at the gene ends were 3 bases for V and 8 bases for J; bases not matched to a gene: 3. The CDR3 is 14 amino acids. The CDR3 is CASSFGTGDEKLFF. The CDR3 nucleotides read TGTGCCAGCAGCTTCGGGACAGGGGACGAAAAACTGTTTTTT.

The rearrangement links TRBV28 to TRBJ2-1; 9 bases fit TRBD2. V was pared by 4 bases and J by 8 bases, with 21 bases of the junction left unmatched. CDR1 is MDHEN, CDR2 SYDVKM, per germline. The length of the CDR3 is 19 residues. The CDR3 reads CASSYSGRWGFDSQDEQFF. The DNA for the CDR3 is TGTGCCAGCAGTTATAGCGGGAGATGGGGATTTGACAGTCAAGATGAGCAGTTCTTC. Combining the CDR3 with reference TRBV28 and TRBJ2-1 gives the whole variable domain DVKVTQSSRYLVKRTGEKVFLECVQDMDHENMFWYRQDPGLGLRLIYFSYDVKMKEKGDIPEGYSVSREKKERFSLILESASTNQTSMYLCASSYSGRWGFDSQDEQFFGPGTRLTVL.

This clone has just one count. The J gene is TRBJ1-2, the V gene TRBV3-1 (or the pseudogene TRBV3-2); D remains unclear. The germline gives CDR1 LGHDT, CDR2 YNNKEL (reference sequence). V was cut by 1 base and J by 14 bases, with 14 bases left in between. CDR3 length equals 12 residues. The CDR3 DNA sequence: TGTGCCAGCAGCCAAGCCCCCTATGCTAAGACCTTC. Its translation is CASSQAPYAKTF.

V and J are TRBV7-9 and TRBJ2-2, with D perhaps matching TRBD1 (6 bases). This CDR3 contains 15 residues. V lost 4 bases, J lost 0 bases, and 9 bases lay in between. Germline V CDR1 and CDR2: SEHNR, FQNEAQ (reference sequence). The CDR3 sequence: CASSSGTTNTGELFF. CDR3 sequence (DNA): TGTGCCAGCAGCTCAGGGACAACGAACACCGGGGAGCTGTTTTTT.

This chain joins TRBV28 and TRBJ2-1; TRBD2 aligns across 8 bases. This CDR3 is 15 amino acids long. Germline CDR1 is MDHEN and CDR2 is SYDVKM. After removal of 1 base from V and 5 bases from J, the junction contained 4 bases not matched to a gene. The CDR3 sequence: CASSLYAGGNNEQFF. The CDR3 region has the DNA TGTGCCAGCAGTTTATATGCGGGAGGCAACAATGAGCAGTTCTTC.

The chain has TRBV6-5 and TRBJ1-2, with 10 nucleotides matching TRBD1. The V gene end was trimmed by 8 bases and the J gene end by 8 bases; junction bases not matched to a gene: 8. The CDR3 has 13 residues. Looked up from germline, CDR1 is MNHEY and CDR2 is SVGAGI. DNA for the CDR3: TGTGCCAGCGGTCGGCGGGACAGGGGCGGCTACACCTTC. Protein sequence: CASGRRDRGGYTF.

The chain couples TRBV2 to TRBJ2-1, with a tentative D call TRBD2 (6 bases). The CDR3 has 17 amino acids. The ends were cut back, 7 bases at V and 1 base at J, with 20 bases in the middle. The germline V gene has CDR1 SNHLY and CDR2 FYNNEI. The CDR3 sequence: CASTMMGLALSYNEQFF. CDR3 coding DNA: TGTGCCAGCACCATGATGGGACTCGCCCTTTCCTACAATGAGCAGTTCTTC. The full variable domain, completed using reference TRBV2 and TRBJ2-1, is EPEVTQTPSHQVTQMGQEVILRCVPISNHLYFYWYRQILGQKVEFLVSFYNNEISEKSEIFDDQFSVERPDGSNFTLKIRSTKLEDSAMYFCASTMMGLALSYNEQFFGPGTRLTVL.

V gene TRBV20-1 combines with J gene TRBJ2-1; 7 positions match TRBD1. Germline CDR1 is DFQATT and CDR2 is SNEGSKA (reference sequence). The J segment lost 9 bases and the V segment lost 5 bases, leaving 4 bases of the junction unmatched. The CDR3 contains 11 residues. The CDR3 reads CSADRVIEQFF. As DNA, the CDR3 is TGCAGTGCTGACAGGGTCATTGAGCAGTTCTTC.

The chain employs TRBV28 and TRBJ2-4; possibly TRBD1 for D (6 bases). The CDR3 length is 12 residues. The germline V gene encodes CDR1 MDHEN and CDR2 SYDVKM. V was shortened by 3 bases and J by 10 bases, with 10 bases between the two germline ends. The CDR3 loop is CASSFGQGIQYF. For the CDR3, the DNA is TGTGCCAGCAGTTTTGGGCAGGGGATTCAGTACTTC.

J is TRBJ1-6 and V is TRBV5-1; D gene uncertain. Trimming shortened V by 0 bases and J by 0 bases, and 10 bases separated the two germline ends. Germline loops: CDR1 SGHRS, CDR2 YFSETQ. The CDR3 extends over 17 amino acids. CDR3 region: CASSLELPSSYNSPLHF. CDR3 DNA sequence: TGCGCCAGCAGCTTGGAACTGCCGAGCTCCTATAATTCACCCCTCCACTTT.

The chain employs TRBV28 and TRBJ1-6, with TRBD1 matching 7 bases. The CDR3 is 15 residues long. With V trimmed by 6 bases and J by 10 bases, 12 bases remained unmatched. Germline V gene sequence: CDR1 MDHEN, CDR2 SYDVKM. Here the CDR3 reads CASSRDSFINSPLHF. The CDR3 DNA is TGTGCCAGCAGCCGGGACAGCTTTATAAACTCACCCCTCCACTTT.

The chain employs TRBV30 and TRBJ2-7, with a weak D call TRBD2 (6 bases). The length of the CDR3 is 15 residues. The V gene lost 3 bases and the J gene lost 3 bases, with 18 bases spanning the gap. Per the germline V gene, CDR1 is GTSNPN and CDR2 is SVGIG (reference sequence). CDR3 nucleotide sequence: TGTGCCTGGAGCCCCCGGGGGTTGGGGGACTACGAGCAGTACTTC. It is translated as CAWSPRGLGDYEQYF.

The J gene is TRBJ2-2, the V gene TRBV2; 7 positions match TRBD2. The CDR3 consists of 16 residues. V was pared by 6 bases and J by 7 bases, with 14 bases of the junction left unmatched. The germline CDR1 and CDR2 sequences are SNHLY and FYNNEI. This CDR3 is CASSPTRRELGGELFF. In DNA form, the CDR3 reads TGTGCCAGCAGCCCTACTAGGCGGGAGCTGGGCGGGGAGCTGTTTTTT.

In this sample, this clone turned up once. The chain employs TRBV25-1 and TRBJ2-1; D might be TRBD2 (6 bases). V lost 4 bases to trimming and J lost 3 bases, with 10 bases between them. The CDR3 is 14 residues long. Germline V gene data show CDR1 as MGHDK and CDR2 as SYGVNS. The DNA for the CDR3 is TGTGCCAGCAGTGGGACTAACAACTACAATGAGCAGTTCTTC. Its translation: CASSGTNNYNEQFF.